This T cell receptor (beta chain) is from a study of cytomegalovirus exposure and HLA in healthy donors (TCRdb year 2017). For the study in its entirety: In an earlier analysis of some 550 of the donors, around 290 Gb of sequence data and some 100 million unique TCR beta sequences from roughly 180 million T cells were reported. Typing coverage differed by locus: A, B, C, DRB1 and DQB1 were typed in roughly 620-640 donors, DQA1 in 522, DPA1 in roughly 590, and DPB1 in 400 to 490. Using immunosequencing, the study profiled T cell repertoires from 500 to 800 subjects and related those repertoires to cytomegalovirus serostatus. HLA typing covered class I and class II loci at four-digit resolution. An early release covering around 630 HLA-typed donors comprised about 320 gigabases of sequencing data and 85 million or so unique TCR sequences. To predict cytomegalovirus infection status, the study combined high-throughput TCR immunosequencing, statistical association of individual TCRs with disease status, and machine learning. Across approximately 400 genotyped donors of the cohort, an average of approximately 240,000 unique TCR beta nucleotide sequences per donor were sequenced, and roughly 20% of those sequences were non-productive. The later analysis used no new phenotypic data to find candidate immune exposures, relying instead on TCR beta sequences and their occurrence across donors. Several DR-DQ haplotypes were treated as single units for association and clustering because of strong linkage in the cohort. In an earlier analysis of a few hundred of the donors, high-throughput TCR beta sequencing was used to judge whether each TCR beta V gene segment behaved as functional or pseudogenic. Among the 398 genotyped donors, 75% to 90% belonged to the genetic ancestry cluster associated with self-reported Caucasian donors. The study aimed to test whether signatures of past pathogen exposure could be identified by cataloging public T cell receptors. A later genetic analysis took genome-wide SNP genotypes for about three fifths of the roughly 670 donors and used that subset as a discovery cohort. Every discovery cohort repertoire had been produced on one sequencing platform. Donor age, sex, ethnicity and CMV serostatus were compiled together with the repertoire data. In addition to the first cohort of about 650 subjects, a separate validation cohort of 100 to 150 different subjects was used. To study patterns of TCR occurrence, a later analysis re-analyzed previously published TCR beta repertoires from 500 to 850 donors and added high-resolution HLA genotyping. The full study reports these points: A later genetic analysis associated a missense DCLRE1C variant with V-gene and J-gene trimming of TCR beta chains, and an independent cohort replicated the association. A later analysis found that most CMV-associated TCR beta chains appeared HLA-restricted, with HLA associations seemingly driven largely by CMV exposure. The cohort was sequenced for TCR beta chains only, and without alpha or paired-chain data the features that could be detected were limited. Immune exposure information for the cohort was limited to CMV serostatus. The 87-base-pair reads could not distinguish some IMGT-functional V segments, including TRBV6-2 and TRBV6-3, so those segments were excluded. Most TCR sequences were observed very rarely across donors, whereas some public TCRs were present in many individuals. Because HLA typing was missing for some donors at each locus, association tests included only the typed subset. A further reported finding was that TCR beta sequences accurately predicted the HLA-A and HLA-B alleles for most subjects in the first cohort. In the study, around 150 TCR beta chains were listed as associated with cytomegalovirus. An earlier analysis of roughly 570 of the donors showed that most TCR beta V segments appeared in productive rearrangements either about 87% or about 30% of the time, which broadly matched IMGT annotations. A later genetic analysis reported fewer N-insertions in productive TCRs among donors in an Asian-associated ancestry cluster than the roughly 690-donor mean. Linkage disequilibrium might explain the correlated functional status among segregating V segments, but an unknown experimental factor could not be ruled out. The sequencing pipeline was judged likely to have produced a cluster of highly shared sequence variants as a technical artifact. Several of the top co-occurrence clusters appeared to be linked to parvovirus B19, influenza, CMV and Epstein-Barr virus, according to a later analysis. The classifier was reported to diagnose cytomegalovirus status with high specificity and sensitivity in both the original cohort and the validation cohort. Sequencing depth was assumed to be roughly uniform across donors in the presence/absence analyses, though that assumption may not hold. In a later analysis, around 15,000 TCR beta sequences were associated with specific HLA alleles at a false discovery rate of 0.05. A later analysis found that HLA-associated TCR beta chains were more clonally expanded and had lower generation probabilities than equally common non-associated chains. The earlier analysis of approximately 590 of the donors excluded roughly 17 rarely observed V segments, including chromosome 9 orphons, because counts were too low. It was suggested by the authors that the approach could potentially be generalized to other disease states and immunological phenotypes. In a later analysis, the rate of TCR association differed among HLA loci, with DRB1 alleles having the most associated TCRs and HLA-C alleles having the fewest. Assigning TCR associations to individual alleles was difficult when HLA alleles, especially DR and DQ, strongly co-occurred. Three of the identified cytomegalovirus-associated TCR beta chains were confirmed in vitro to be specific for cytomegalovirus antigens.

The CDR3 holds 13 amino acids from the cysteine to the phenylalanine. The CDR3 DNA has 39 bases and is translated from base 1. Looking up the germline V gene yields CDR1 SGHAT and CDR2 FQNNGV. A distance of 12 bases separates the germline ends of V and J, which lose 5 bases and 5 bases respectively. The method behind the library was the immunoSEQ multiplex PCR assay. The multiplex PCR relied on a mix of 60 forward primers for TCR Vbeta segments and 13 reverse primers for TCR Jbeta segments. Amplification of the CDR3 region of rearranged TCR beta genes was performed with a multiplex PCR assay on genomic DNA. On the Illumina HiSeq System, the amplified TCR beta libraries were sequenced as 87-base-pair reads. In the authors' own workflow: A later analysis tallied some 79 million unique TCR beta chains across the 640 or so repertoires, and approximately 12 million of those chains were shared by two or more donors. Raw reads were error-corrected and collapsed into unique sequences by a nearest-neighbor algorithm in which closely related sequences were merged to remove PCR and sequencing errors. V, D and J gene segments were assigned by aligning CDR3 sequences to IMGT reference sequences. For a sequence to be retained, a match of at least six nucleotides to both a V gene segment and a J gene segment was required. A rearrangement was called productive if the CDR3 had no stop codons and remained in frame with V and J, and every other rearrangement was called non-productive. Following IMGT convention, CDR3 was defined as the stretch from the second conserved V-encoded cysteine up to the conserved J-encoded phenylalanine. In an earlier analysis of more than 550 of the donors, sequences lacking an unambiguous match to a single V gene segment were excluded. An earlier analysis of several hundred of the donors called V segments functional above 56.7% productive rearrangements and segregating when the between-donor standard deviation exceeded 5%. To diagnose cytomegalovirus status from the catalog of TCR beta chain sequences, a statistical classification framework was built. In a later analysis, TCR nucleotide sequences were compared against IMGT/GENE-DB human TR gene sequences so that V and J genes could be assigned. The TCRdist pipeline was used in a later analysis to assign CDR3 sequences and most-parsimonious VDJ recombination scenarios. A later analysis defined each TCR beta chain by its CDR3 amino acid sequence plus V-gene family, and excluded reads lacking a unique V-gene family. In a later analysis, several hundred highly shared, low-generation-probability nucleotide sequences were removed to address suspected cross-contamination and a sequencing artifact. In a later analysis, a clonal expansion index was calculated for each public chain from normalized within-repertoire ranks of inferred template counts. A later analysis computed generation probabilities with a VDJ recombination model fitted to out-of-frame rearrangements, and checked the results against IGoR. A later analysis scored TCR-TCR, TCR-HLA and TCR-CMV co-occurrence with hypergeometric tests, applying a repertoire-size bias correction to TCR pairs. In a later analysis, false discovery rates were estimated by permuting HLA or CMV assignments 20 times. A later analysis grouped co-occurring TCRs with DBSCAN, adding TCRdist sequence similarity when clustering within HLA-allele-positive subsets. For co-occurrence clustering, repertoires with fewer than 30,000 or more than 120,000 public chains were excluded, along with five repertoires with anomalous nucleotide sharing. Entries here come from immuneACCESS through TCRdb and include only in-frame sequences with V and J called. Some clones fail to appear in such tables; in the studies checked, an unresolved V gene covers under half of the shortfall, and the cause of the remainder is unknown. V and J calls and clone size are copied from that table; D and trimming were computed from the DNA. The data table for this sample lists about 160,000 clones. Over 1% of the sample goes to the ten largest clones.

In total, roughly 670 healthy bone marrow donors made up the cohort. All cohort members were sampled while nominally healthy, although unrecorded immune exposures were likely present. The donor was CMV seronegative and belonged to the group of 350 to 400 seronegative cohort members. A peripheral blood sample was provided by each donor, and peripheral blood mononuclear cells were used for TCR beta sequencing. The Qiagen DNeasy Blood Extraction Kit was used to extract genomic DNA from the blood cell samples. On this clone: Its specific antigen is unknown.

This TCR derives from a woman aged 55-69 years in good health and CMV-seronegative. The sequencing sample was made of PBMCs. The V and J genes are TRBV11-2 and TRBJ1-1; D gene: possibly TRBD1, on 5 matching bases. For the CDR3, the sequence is CASSPVGGTEAFF. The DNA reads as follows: TGTGCCAGCAGCCCAGTGGGGGGAACTGAAGCTTTCTTT. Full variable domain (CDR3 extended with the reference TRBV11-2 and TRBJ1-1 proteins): EAGVAQSPRYKIIEKRQSVAFWCNPISGHATLYWYQQILGQGPKLLIQFQNNGVVDDSQLPKDRFSAERLKGVDSTLKIQPAKLEDSAVYLCASSPVGGTEAFFGQGTRLTVV.